The 25 T cell receptor beta chains in this list originate from one sample, sequenced in a study of blood T cell repertoires in COVID-19 (dated by TCRdb to 2018 to 2021). Library preparation employed the immunoSEQ multiplex PCR assay. TCRdb stores this immuneACCESS table with in-frame sequences only. Part of the clones is absent; in the studies checked, under half of the shortfall reflects unresolved V genes, and no reason is known for the rest. Across this sample there are just over 650,000 clones, with approximately 90% seen only once. Approximately 0.3% of the sample is taken by the ten largest. Material for sequencing was peripheral blood. These receptors originate from a young woman with acute or convalescent COVID-19.

This clone appeared once. The chain has TRBV11-2 and TRBJ2-1; 11 bases line up with TRBD2. Trimming at V came to 4 bases and at J to 6 bases, leaving 8 bases not matched to a gene. The germline CDR1 and CDR2 sequences are SGHAT and FQNNGV. CDR3 length: 16 residues. CDR3 protein: CASSSQLAGVGNEQFF. CDR3 DNA: TGTGCCAGCAGCTCACAACTAGCGGGGGTAGGCAATGAGCAGTTCTTC.

This clone was detected only once. The J gene is TRBJ2-4, the V gene TRBV24-1; D ambiguous. Looked up from germline, CDR1 is KGHDR and CDR2 is SFDVKD. The CDR3 spans 15 residues. The V end was cut by 4 bases, the J end by 2 bases, with 11 bases between. The CDR3 bases are TGTGCCACCAGTGACACCCGAGGTCCCAAAAACATTCAGTACTTC. Its translation is CATSDTRGPKNIQYF.

The V call is TRBV7-2, the J call TRBJ2-2; D is perhaps TRBD1 (7 bases). The V end was cut by 2 bases, the J end by 4 bases, with 11 bases between. Germline CDR1 SGHTA, CDR2 FQGNSA. The CDR3 runs 15 residues. The CDR3 region is CASSLQGGFTGELFF. CDR3 DNA sequence: TGTGCCAGCAGCTTACAGGGGGGATTCACCGGGGAGCTGTTTTTT.

The gene calls are TRBV28 and TRBJ1-5, with a weak D call TRBD1 (5 bases). The CDR3 contains 14 residues. V lost 3 bases, J lost 7 bases, and 13 bases lay in between. The germline V gene has CDR1 MDHEN and CDR2 SYDVKM. The CDR3 DNA reads TGTGCCAGCAGTTTCAGGGCTGGGATACAGCCCCAGCATTTT. It encodes CASSFRAGIQPQHF.

V usage is TRBV29-1 and J usage is TRBJ1-2; D gene unclear. The CDR3 spans 13 residues. The germline CDR1 and CDR2 sequences are SQVTM and ANQGSEA. Trimming shortened V by 4 bases and J by 4 bases, and 13 bases separated the two germline ends. The CDR3 DNA reads as TGCAGCGTTGCGGAGGGAGATATCTATGGCTACACCTTC. Residues: CSVAEGDIYGYTF. Variable domain in full (rest from reference TRBV29-1 and TRBJ1-2): SAVISQKPSRDICQRGTSLTIQCQVDSQVTMMFWYRQQPGQSLTLIATANQGSEATYESGFVIDKFPISRPNLTFSTLTVSNMSPEDSSIYLCSVAEGDIYGYTFGSGTRLTVV.

The chain recombines TRBV28 with TRBJ2-4; D perhaps matches TRBD1 (5 bases). The V end was cut by 7 bases, the J end by 6 bases, with 19 bases between. The CDR3 is 15 residues long. Germline CDR1 is MDHEN and CDR2 is SYDVKM. In nucleotides, the CDR3 is TGTGCCAGCATTGGGGCCCTCGGCACTTCAAACATTCAGTACTTC. Amino acid sequence: CASIGALGTSNIQYF. The whole variable domain, filled in from reference TRBV28 and TRBJ2-4, reads DVKVTQSSRYLVKRTGEKVFLECVQDMDHENMFWYRQDPGLGLRLIYFSYDVKMKEKGDIPEGYSVSREKKERFSLILESASTNQTSMYLCASIGALGTSNIQYFGAGTRLSVL.

V gene TRBV15 combines with J gene TRBJ1-3; D perhaps matches TRBD1 (6 bases). Germline V gene sequence: CDR1 LNHNV, CDR2 YYDKDF (reference sequence). Trimming pared 9 bases from V and 0 bases from J, leaving 15 bases between. This CDR3 contains 15 residues. The CDR3 loop is CATEDSTFSGNTIYF. CDR3 bases: TGTGCCACTGAGGACAGTACCTTCTCTGGAAACACCATATATTTT.

The chain recombines TRBV9 with TRBJ1-1; tentative D call: TRBD1 (5 bases). The CDR3 consists of 17 residues. V lost 2 bases and J 5 bases, leaving 22 bases between the germline ends. Germline V gene data show CDR1 as SGDLS and CDR2 as YYNGEE. The CDR3 sequence is CASSVGGVIVGGTEAFF. CDR3 sequence (DNA): TGTGCCAGCAGCGTTGGAGGGGTCATCGTAGGAGGAACTGAAGCTTTCTTT.

The chain uses TRBV7-2 and TRBJ1-2; 8 positions agree with TRBD1. The V segment lost 3 bases and the J segment 4 bases; nucleotides outside the gene matches: 7. Germline assignment: CDR1 SGHTA and CDR2 FQGNSA. The CDR3 totals 15 residues. CDR3 region: CASSLSPDRGYGYTF. The CDR3 bases are TGTGCCAGCAGCTTGAGCCCCGACAGGGGCTATGGCTACACCTTC.

CDR3 nucleotides: TGTGCCAGCAGTTCCACAGGGGGCCCAACCTACGAGCAGTACTTC. Amino acids: CASSSTGGPTYEQYF. V is TRBV28 and J is TRBJ2-7; 9 bases align to TRBD1. The germline V gene encodes CDR1 MDHEN and CDR2 SYDVKM. The CDR3 totals 15 residues. The trim removed 4 bases at V and 2 bases at J, leaving 6 bases unmatched.

This clone was counted a single time. The chain employs TRBV7-2 and TRBJ1-4, with D tentatively TRBD1 (5 bases). Trimming took 3 bases from V and 8 from J, leaving 10 bases between them. From germline, CDR1 is SGHTA and CDR2 FQGNSA. This CDR3 has 13 amino acids. The CDR3 coding sequence is TGTGCCAGCAGCTTCCGGACACTCGAAAAACTGTTTTTT. Translated: CASSFRTLEKLFF.

The chain links TRBV5-4 to TRBJ2-7; the D gene is possibly TRBD1 (5 bases). V was clipped by 2 bases and J by 3 bases, with 15 bases between them. The V gene's germline CDR1 is SGHNT and CDR2 YYREEE (reference sequence). This CDR3 spans 15 amino acids. DNA of the CDR3: TGTGCCAGCAGCTTCTTCACAGGTTCAAACTACGAGCAGTACTTC. Its protein product is CASSFFTGSNYEQYF. Supplemented by reference TRBV5-4 and TRBJ2-7, the full variable domain reads ETGVTQSPTHLIKTRGQQVTLRCSSQSGHNTVSWYQQALGQGPQFIFQYYREEENGRGNFPPRFSGLQFPNYSSELNVNALELDDSALYLCASSFFTGSNYEQYFGPGTRLTVT.

This clone has a single count. This chain joins TRBV6-5 and TRBJ2-1, with D tentatively TRBD1 (6 bases). Germline assignment: CDR1 MNHEY and CDR2 SVGAGI. Trimming removed 7 bases at V and 12 bases at J, with 22 bases between. The CDR3 length is 14 residues. CDR3 amino acids: CASIRTVTYGSQFF. CDR3 DNA: TGTGCCAGCATTAGGACAGTTACCTACGGCTCGCAGTTCTTC.

The chain joins TRBV9 to TRBJ2-6; D may be TRBD1 (6 bases). With 3 bases removed from V and 1 base from J, the gap between germline ends came to 8 bases. The germline V gene encodes CDR1 SGDLS and CDR2 YYNGEE. The CDR3 has 15 amino acids. The CDR3 bases are TGTGCCAGCAGCGCTCAGGGGTCTGGGGCCAACGTCCTGACTTTC. The encoded protein is CASSAQGSGANVLTF.

The V call is TRBV30, the J call TRBJ1-5; the D is unclear. Trimming pared 2 bases from V and 7 bases from J, leaving 15 bases between. Germline V CDR1 and CDR2: GTSNPN, SVGIG (reference sequence). This CDR3 comprises 14 residues. The DNA for the CDR3 is TGTGCCTGGAGTCTCCGGGATCTGGGCCAGCCCCAGCATTTT. Translating it yields CAWSLRDLGQPQHF.

The V gene is TRBV18, the J gene TRBJ2-3, with a tentative D call TRBD2 (6 bases). V was pared by 6 bases and J by 7 bases, with 20 bases between. CDR3 length equals 15 residues. Germline CDR1 is KGHSH and CDR2 is LQKENI. The CDR3 region is CASSRTNGEKNTQYF. In DNA form, the CDR3 reads TGTGCCAGCTCGCGGACTAACGGAGAGAAGAATACGCAGTATTTT.

In its sample, this clone was seen a few times. The V and J genes are TRBV7-2 and TRBJ1-2; D call uncertain. Per the germline V gene, CDR1 is SGHTA and CDR2 is FQGNSA. The ends were cut back, 5 bases at V and 0 bases at J, with 22 bases in the middle. The CDR3 loop spans 18 amino acids. CDR3 protein: CASSVYAPYSHSNYGYTF. CDR3 in DNA: TGTGCCAGCAGCGTATATGCCCCCTACAGCCACTCTAACTATGGCTACACCTTC.

V is TRBV10-3 and J is TRBJ2-7, with D perhaps matching TRBD1 (6 bases). This CDR3 comprises 13 residues. Germline CDR1 and CDR2: ENHRY and SYGVKD. V dropped 5 bases and J dropped 4 bases, with 12 bases sitting between them. The CDR3 sequence is CAISNREGYEQYF. CDR3 nucleotides: TGTGCCATCAGTAACAGGGAAGGGTACGAGCAGTACTTC.

V gene TRBV5-1 combines with J gene TRBJ1-1; tentatively, D is TRBD1 (6 bases). Germline CDR1 reads SGHRS; CDR2 reads YFSETQ. This CDR3 has 13 residues. Trimming took off 4 bases at V and 2 bases at J, with 9 bases between the two ends. CDR3 protein: CASSAQGNTEAFF. The DNA of the CDR3 is TGCGCCAGCAGCGCACAGGGAAACACTGAAGCTTTCTTT. Full variable domain (missing parts from reference TRBV5-1 and TRBJ1-1): KAGVTQTPRYLIKTRGQQVTLSCSPISGHRSVSWYQQTPGQGLQFLFEYFSETQRNKGNFPGRFSGRQFSNSRSEMNVSTLELGDSALYLCASSAQGNTEAFFGQGTRLTVV.

This clone was recorded once. The CDR3 DNA sequence: TGTGCCAGCAGTTCCATACAGGGGGCCCCGCCCACAGATACGCAGTATTTT. Translation gives CASSSIQGAPPTDTQYF. The chain couples TRBV28 to TRBJ2-3, with 9 bases aligning to TRBD1. This CDR3 comprises 17 residues. Per the germline V gene, CDR1 is MDHEN and CDR2 is SYDVKM. With V trimmed by 4 bases and J by 2 bases, 10 bases remained unmatched.

The chain carries TRBV30 and TRBJ2-7, with no clear D. V was clipped by 3 bases and J by 2 bases, with 17 bases between them. This CDR3 spans 15 amino acids. CDR1 and CDR2 (germline): GTSNPN, SVGIG (reference sequence). For the CDR3, the DNA is TGTGCCTGGAGCCCCCGACTCGCTCGCCCCTACGAGCAGTACTTC. Protein: CAWSPRLARPYEQYF.

The chain combines TRBV5-1 with TRBJ1-1; a weak D match, TRBD1 (5 bases). The length of the CDR3 is 14 residues. The germline V gene encodes CDR1 SGHRS and CDR2 YFSETQ. Trimming left V 0 bases short and J 6 bases short, with 12 bases between. The CDR3 sequence is CASSLGTTYPEAFF. CDR3 coding DNA: TGCGCCAGCAGCTTGGGGACAACCTATCCTGAAGCTTTCTTT.

V gene TRBV24-1 combines with J gene TRBJ2-7; 9 bases line up with TRBD2. CDR3 length: 14 residues. Germline V gene sequence: CDR1 KGHDR, CDR2 SFDVKD. Germline trimming cut 4 bases from V and 2 bases from J; bases unmatched to any gene: 2. The CDR3 protein is CATSEGGGAYEQYF. Here the CDR3 DNA reads TGTGCCACCAGTGAGGGCGGGGGGGCCTACGAGCAGTACTTC.

V usage is TRBV30 and J usage is TRBJ2-2, with unresolved D. The germline V gene has CDR1 GTSNPN and CDR2 SVGIG (reference sequence). The V and J ends lost 2 bases and 4 bases respectively, with 11 bases between them. The CDR3 runs to 14 residues. For the CDR3, the DNA is TGTGCCTGGAGTCGCGGTAGCAGCACCGGGGAGCTGTTTTTT. Its translation: CAWSRGSSTGELFF. The variable domain in full, with the rest retrieved from reference TRBV30 and TRBJ2-2, is SQTIHQWPATLVQPVGSPLSLECTVEGTSNPNLYWYRQAAGRGLQLLFYSVGIGQISSEVPQNLSASRPQDRQFILSSKKLLLSDSGFYLCAWSRGSSTGELFFGEGSRLTVL.

J is TRBJ2-3 and V is TRBV6-1, with 8 bases fitting TRBD2. The germline CDR1 and CDR2 sequences are MNHNS and SASEGT. The trim removed 4 bases at V and 3 bases at J, leaving 18 bases unmatched. This CDR3 has 19 residues. The CDR3 loop is CASSAPGAGGNIVTDTQYF. The CDR3 region has the DNA TGTGCCAGCAGTGCCCCGGGGGCGGGGGGAAACATAGTGACAGATACGCAGTATTTT.